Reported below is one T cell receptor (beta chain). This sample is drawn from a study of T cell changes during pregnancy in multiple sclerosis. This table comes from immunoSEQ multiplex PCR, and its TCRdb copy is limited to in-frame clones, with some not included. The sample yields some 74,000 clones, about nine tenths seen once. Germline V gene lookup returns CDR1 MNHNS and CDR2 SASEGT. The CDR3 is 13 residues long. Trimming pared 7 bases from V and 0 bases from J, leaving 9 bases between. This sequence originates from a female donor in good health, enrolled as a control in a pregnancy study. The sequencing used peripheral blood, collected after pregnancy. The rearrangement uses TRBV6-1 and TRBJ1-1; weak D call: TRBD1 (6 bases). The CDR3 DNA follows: TGTGCCAGCACCCAGGGGCTGAACACTGAAGCTTTCTTT. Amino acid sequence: CASTQGLNTEAFF.